This T cell receptor (beta chain) originates from a study of blood T cell repertoires in COVID-19. About the study: Sites across the United States, Italy and Spain contributed samples from acute and convalescent COVID-19.

The CDR3 spans 20 residues. V trimming: 1 base; J trimming: 3 bases; junction bases outside the gene matches: 13. CDR1 and CDR2 (germline): KGHDR, SFDVKD. Each participant's cohort was designated according to participant-reported clinical history. Produced via immunoSEQ multiplex PCR; TCRdb's table is partial and in-frame only. The sample has roughly 300,000 clones; more than 90% are singletons. This clonotype originated in a woman younger than 45 who had recovered from COVID-19. Sample: PBMCs or T cells enriched from blood (not recorded which). This chain uses TRBV24-1 with TRBJ2-3, with 12 nucleotides matching TRBD2. CDR3 sequence (DNA): TGTGCCACCAGTGATTTTATGTCTAGCGGGAGGGCCGGGCGAACAGATACGCAGTATTTT. Translating gives CATSDFMSSGRAGRTDTQYF.